This T cell receptor (beta chain) was obtained from a study of CD8 T cells in ankylosing spondylitis. Comments on this clonotype: Its cognate antigen is unknown.

Germline-derived CDR1 and CDR2 are SQVTM and ANQGSEA. This CDR3 is built from 14 residues. Between the trimmed V and J ends, which lost 2 bases and 5 bases, there was a span of 16 bases. TCRdb re-analysed the 5' RACE reads in MiXCR, keeping a single row per CDR3 protein. The sample holds 200,000 to 250,000 distinct CDR3 sequences, 5.5% to 7.5% seen once. Study findings and constraints: Fewer than 10 highly homologous variants made up a TCR beta motif that seemed to typify ankylosing spondylitis blood.

V is TRBV29-1 and J is TRBJ2-7; the D gene is possibly TRBD1 (7 bases). The source of this sequence is a male donor with ankylosing spondylitis. The sample consisted of blood, either unsorted or a sorted T cell fraction (not recorded which). DNA for the CDR3: TGCAGCGTTGAAATCGCGGGACAGAGAAACGAGCAGTACTTC. Its protein is CSVEIAGQRNEQYF.